Listed below are T cell receptor beta chains from one sample, sequenced in a study of shared clonotypes between healthy human individuals. This table comes from immunoSEQ multiplex PCR, and its TCRdb copy is limited to in-frame clones, with some not included. The sample shows millions of clones, 80% to 95% of them seen only once. The sample comprised naive CD4+ T cells from PBMCs. The origin of the receptors is a man younger than 35 in good health. Some clones in this sample may be carry-over from other donors' samples. Both conserved end residues are part of each CDR3. The D gene is left open where the match is weak. Clone size appears in some rows only: once, few, many, or a class for an expanded clone.

size	J	V	D	CDR3	DNA
-	TRBJ2-2	TRBV15	-	CATSRSANTGELFF	TGTGCCACCAGCAGGTCAGCCAACACCGGGGAGCTGTTTTTT
-	TRBJ2-7	TRBV13	TRBD2	CASRRAGTRNEQYF	TGTGCCAGCAGGCGAGCGGGAACAAGGAACGAGCAGTACTTC
-	TRBJ2-5	TRBV6-9	-	CASSWRELETQYF	TGTGCCAGCAGTTGGAGGGAGCTGGAGACCCAGTACTTC
-	TRBJ2-2	TRBV18	TRBD2	CASSPQGLAVNTGELFF	TGTGCCAGCTCACCCCAAGGACTAGCGGTAAACACCGGGGAGCTGTTTTTT
-	TRBJ2-2	TRBV7-3	TRBD1	CASSPNRGTGELFF	TGTGCCAGCAGCCCCAACAGGGGCACCGGGGAGCTGTTTTTT
once	TRBJ2-3	TRBV5-8	-	CASNTAADTQYF	TGTGCCAGCAATACGGCGGCAGATACGCAGTATTTT
-	TRBJ1-1	TRBV6-1	-	CASSELNRGNTEAFF	TGTGCCAGCAGTGAATTAAACAGAGGGAACACTGAAGCTTTCTTT
-	TRBJ2-7	TRBV6-5	-	CASSYVLGLQSPEQYF	TGTGCCAGCAGTTACGTCCTCGGACTACAATCTCCCGAGCAGTACTTC
-	TRBJ1-5	TRBV28	TRBD1	CASSLGTGGSNQPQHF	TGTGCCAGCAGTTTAGGGACAGGGGGGAGCAATCAGCCCCAGCATTTT
-	TRBJ2-2	TRBV9	-	CASSVLGNTGELFF	TGTGCCAGCAGCGTTTTAGGGAACACCGGGGAGCTGTTTTTT
-	TRBJ2-5	TRBV4-1	TRBD2	CASSQDHFRPSGAQETQYF	TGCGCCAGCAGCCAAGATCATTTCAGGCCTAGCGGAGCGCAAGAGACCCAGTACTTC
-	TRBJ2-1	TRBV6-1	-	CASSEASGYNEQFF	TGTGCCAGCAGTGAAGCTTCAGGGTACAATGAGCAGTTCTTC
-	TRBJ2-1	TRBV20-1	-	CSARDNREQFF	TGCAGTGCTAGAGATAATCGGGAGCAGTTCTTC
-	TRBJ2-3	TRBV7-2	-	CASSLVYRGQVTDTQYF	TGTGCCAGCAGCTTGGTGTATAGGGGCCAGGTAACAGATACGCAGTATTTT
-	TRBJ2-7	TRBV7-9	-	CASSPGRGGVYEQYF	TGTGCCAGCAGCCCAGGTCGTGGGGGAGTCTACGAGCAGTACTTC
-	TRBJ2-3	TRBV5-1	TRBD1	CASSLAQGARTDTQYF	TGCGCCAGCAGCTTGGCACAGGGGGCGCGGACAGATACGCAGTATTTT
-	TRBJ1-6	TRBV6-6	-	CASRGQGQSPLHF	TGTGCCAGCAGGGGGCAGGGGCAATCACCCCTCCACTTT
-	TRBJ2-1	TRBV6-4	TRBD2	CASSDRLHVTGGRWTSGYNEQFF	TGTGCCAGCAGTGACCGCCTCCATGTGACAGGGGGTCGTTGGACTAGCGGGTACAATGAGCAGTTCTTC
-	TRBJ2-4	TRBV5-6	TRBD1	CASSSDRGYIQYF	TGTGCCAGCAGCTCGGACAGGGGATACATTCAGTACTTC
-	TRBJ2-1	TRBV5-1	-	CASSPGRQTYNEQFF	TGCGCCAGCAGCCCCGGACGGCAGACCTACAATGAGCAGTTCTTC
-	TRBJ2-7	TRBV28	TRBD2	CAIITGASGSYEQYF	TGTGCCATCATTACCGGGGCTAGCGGATCCTACGAGCAGTACTTC
-	TRBJ1-1	TRBV4-1	-	CASSQVPVTEAFF	TGCGCCAGCAGCCAAGTGCCGGTGACTGAAGCTTTCTTT
-	TRBJ2-1	TRBV11-2	-	CASSPLGRGDNEQFF	TGTGCCAGCAGCCCCCTGGGTCGGGGTGACAATGAGCAGTTCTTC
-	TRBJ2-6	TRBV19	-	CASKDTGANVLTF	TGTGCCAGTAAAGATACTGGGGCCAACGTCCTGACTTTC
-	TRBJ2-3	TRBV7-2	-	CASSLGRTSSTTDTQYF	TGTGCCAGCAGCTTAGGCAGGACGAGCTCAACCACAGATACGCAGTATTTT
-	TRBJ2-3	TRBV5-1	TRBD2	CASSPPLAGGGTDTQYF	TGCGCCAGCAGCCCTCCCCTAGCGGGAGGGGGGACAGATACGCAGTATTTT
-	TRBJ2-5	TRBV7-3	TRBD1	CASSLTGDVETQYF	TGTGCCAGCAGCCTGACAGGGGATGTGGAGACCCAGTACTTC
-	TRBJ2-1	TRBV11-3	-	CASSFSGTNNEQFF	TGTGCCAGCAGCTTCTCCGGGACAAATAATGAGCAGTTCTTC
-	TRBJ1-3	TRBV6-5	-	CASSYSRQAGNTIYF	TGTGCCAGCAGTTACTCACGACAGGCTGGAAACACCATATATTTT
-	TRBJ2-7	TRBV9	-	CASSGGTPRGYEQYF	TGTGCCAGCAGCGGAGGGACTCCCAGGGGCTACGAGCAGTACTTC
-	TRBJ2-7	TRBV5-1	TRBD1	CASSLDPEGTGISYEQYF	TGCGCCAGCAGCTTGGATCCCGAGGGGACAGGTATATCCTACGAGCAGTACTTC
once	TRBJ2-7	TRBV28	-	CASSSQRSSYEQYF	TGTGCCAGCAGTTCTCAGCGGAGCTCCTACGAGCAGTACTTC
-	TRBJ2-7	TRBV28	-	CASSSPSQEKPYEQYF	TGTGCCAGCAGTTCCCCCTCACAGGAGAAACCCTACGAGCAGTACTTC
-	TRBJ1-2	TRBV5-5	-	CASSLGKAGTHYGYTF	TGTGCCAGCAGCCTTGGGAAGGCAGGCACCCACTATGGCTACACCTTC
-	TRBJ2-2	TRBV5-1	-	CASSLGKGLNTGELFF	TGCGCCAGCAGCTTGGGAAAGGGATTGAACACCGGGGAGCTGTTTTTT
-	TRBJ2-5	TRBV28	TRBD2	CASSFITSGRETQYF	TGTGCCAGCAGTTTCATCACTAGCGGGCGGGAGACCCAGTACTTC
-	TRBJ2-6	TRBV7-3	-	CASSSNRVSGANVLTF	TGTGCCAGCAGCTCGAACCGGGTCTCTGGGGCCAACGTCCTGACTTTC
-	TRBJ2-3	TRBV11-3	TRBD2	CASSLGGLAASTDTQYF	TGTGCCAGCAGCTTAGGTGGACTAGCGGCTAGCACAGATACGCAGTATTTT